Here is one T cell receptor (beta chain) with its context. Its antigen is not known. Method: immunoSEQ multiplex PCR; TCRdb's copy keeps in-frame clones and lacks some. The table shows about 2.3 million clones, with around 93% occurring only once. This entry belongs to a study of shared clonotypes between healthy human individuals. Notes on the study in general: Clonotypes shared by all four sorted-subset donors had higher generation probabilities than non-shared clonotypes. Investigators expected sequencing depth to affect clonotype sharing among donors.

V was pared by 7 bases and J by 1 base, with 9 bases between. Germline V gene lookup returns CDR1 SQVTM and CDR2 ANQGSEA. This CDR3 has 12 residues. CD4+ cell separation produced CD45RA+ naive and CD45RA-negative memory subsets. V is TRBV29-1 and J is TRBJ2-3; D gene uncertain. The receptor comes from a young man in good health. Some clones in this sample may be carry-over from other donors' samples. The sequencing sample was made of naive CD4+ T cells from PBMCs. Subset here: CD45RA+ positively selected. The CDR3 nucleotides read TGCAGCGCCGACCCTGGCACAGATACGCAGTATTTT. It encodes CSADPGTDTQYF.